This is a list of T cell receptor beta chains from one sample in a study of shared clonotypes between healthy human individuals. Data came from immunoSEQ multiplex PCR; TCRdb stores just in-frame clones and leaves some out. The table includes 2 million to 3 million clones, over 85% detected once. The sequenced sample consisted of naive CD4+ T cells from PBMCs. These receptors all come from a man between 18 and 35 years old in good health. Some clones in this sample may be carry-over from other donors' samples. Each CDR3 is given with its conserved first and last residue.

>TRBJ1-1|TRBV27
CASTQGEHTEAFF
>TRBJ2-1|TRBV6-4
CASPPIRGGRAPFF
>TRBJ2-1|TRBV25-1
CASSDSRGGYNEQFF
>TRBJ2-7|TRBV5-1
CASSFAGAGHEQYF
>TRBJ2-7|TRBV7-2
CASSPGSGSGYEQYF
>TRBJ2-2|TRBV7-2
CASSLVSPGELFF
>TRBJ2-3|TRBV7-9
CASSLFSRDDTQYF
>TRBJ2-7|TRBV5-8
CASNGYYEQYF
>TRBJ2-7|TRBV9
CASSASGQATYEQYF
>TRBJ2-7|TRBV7-9
CASSFIGFGKTGNLHEQYF
>TRBJ2-1|TRBV29-1
CSVVWLGGGKRLATNEQFF
>TRBJ2-7|TRBV27
CATIFSDNSYEQYF
>TRBJ1-2|TRBV20-1
CSATVRGYTF
>TRBJ1-4|TRBV28
CASSPGQTNEKLFF
>TRBJ1-5|TRBV28
CASSLYPVYSNQPQHF
>TRBJ2-7|TRBV10-3
CAITPGTTYEQYF
>TRBJ1-1|TRBV7-3
CASSVRQGGEAFF
>TRBJ2-4|TRBV5-4
CASSSGLAGADIQYF
>TRBJ2-1|TRBV5-4
CASSLPTSGGNEQFF
>TRBJ2-1|TRBV20-1
CSVSSRNEQFF
>TRBJ2-3|TRBV28
CASSLRRDTQYF
>TRBJ1-4|TRBV28
CASSVGQPSNEKLFF
>TRBJ1-2|TRBV28
CASSVKPRDIYGYTF
>TRBJ1-3|TRBV9
CASSHRGTGNTIYF
>TRBJ2-4|TRBV30
CAWSQYNIQYF
>TRBJ2-7|TRBV11-2
CASSFLPRQGRYEQYF
>TRBJ2-3|TRBV9
CASSVASGSTDTQYF
>TRBJ2-6|TRBV4-1
CASSRDRVSGANVLTF
>TRBJ2-2|TRBV25-1
CASSTGELFF
>TRBJ1-4|TRBV6-1
CASSGGQGRANEKLFF
>TRBJ2-2|TRBV6-5
CASSRLIGELFF
>TRBJ1-5|TRBV28
CASSFGGISRPQHF
>TRBJ2-1|TRBV5-1
CASSFGLAGGPSSYNEQFF
>TRBJ1-4|TRBV5-8
CASSSTGGDEKLFF
>TRBJ1-4|TRBV7-2
CASSRGGAGEKLFF
>TRBJ2-6|TRBV6-5
CASSYVASGANVLTF
>TRBJ2-6|TRBV9
CASSPPGARGANVLTF
>TRBJ2-2|TRBV12-5
CASGLSGGELFF
>TRBJ1-2|TRBV4-3
CASSQVSTTANYGYTF
>TRBJ2-7|TRBV5-1
CASSSRTGGPLGQYF
>TRBJ2-7|TRBV30
CAWSALGLGDEQYF
>TRBJ2-5|TRBV5-6
CASSFYRVGETQYF
>TRBJ2-6|TRBV19
CASATGQTSGANVLTF
>TRBJ2-2|TRBV10-1
CASSESTQLNTGELFF
>TRBJ2-5|TRBV29-1
CSVEGTDQETQYF
>TRBJ2-7|TRBV28
CASSLPGDYEQYF
>TRBJ1-1|TRBV7-9
CASSFGGANTEAFF
>TRBJ2-5|TRBV14
CASSHGPRDYQETQYF
>TRBJ2-1|TRBV5-1
CASSQLAGAGGEQFF
>TRBJ2-6|TRBV6-5
CASSYVGSGANVLTF
>TRBJ2-5|TRBV5-8
CASTRGTVQETQYF
>TRBJ2-1|TRBV9
CASSALAGGHNEQFF
>TRBJ2-2|TRBV5-8
CASSPGLVWNTGELFF
>TRBJ2-7|TRBV18
CASSPGLTSSYEQYF
>TRBJ1-1|TRBV28
CASRAVIDRAEAFF
>TRBJ1-1|TRBV7-9
CASSLGTRRNTEAFF
>TRBJ2-7|TRBV28
CASTDIGLGRVEQYF
>TRBJ2-1|TRBV15
CATGPRTTYNEQFF
>TRBJ2-5|TRBV29-1
CSVEEIQSRETQYF